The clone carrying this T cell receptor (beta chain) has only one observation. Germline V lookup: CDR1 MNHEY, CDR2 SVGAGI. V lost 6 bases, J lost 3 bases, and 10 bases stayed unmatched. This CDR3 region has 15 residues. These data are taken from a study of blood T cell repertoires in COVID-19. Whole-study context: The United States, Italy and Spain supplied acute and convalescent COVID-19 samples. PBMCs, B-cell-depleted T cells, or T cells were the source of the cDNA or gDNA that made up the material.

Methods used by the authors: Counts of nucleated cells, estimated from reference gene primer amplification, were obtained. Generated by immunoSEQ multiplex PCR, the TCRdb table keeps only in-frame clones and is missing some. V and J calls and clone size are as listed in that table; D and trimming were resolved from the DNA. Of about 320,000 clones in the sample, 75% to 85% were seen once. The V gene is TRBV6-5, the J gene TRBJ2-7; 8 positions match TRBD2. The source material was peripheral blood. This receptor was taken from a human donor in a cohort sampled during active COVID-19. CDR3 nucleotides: TGTGCCAGCAGGCCCTCGGGGGGGGTATTCTACGAGCAGTACTTC. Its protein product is CASRPSGGVFYEQYF.